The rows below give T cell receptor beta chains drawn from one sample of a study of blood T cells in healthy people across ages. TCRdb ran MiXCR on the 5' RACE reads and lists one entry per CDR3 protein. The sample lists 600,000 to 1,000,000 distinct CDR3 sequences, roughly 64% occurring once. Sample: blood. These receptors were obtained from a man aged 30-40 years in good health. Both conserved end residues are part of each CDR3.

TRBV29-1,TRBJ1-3,CSVGLSSRDTIYF
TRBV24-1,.,CATSGVLGGYNEQYF
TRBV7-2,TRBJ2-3,CASSLQFADTQYF
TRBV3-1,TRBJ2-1,CASSQEWRRGSYNEQFF
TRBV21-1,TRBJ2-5,CTSSKVSIGSETQYF
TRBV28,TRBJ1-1,CASSGDRDALKAFF
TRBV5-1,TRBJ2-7,CASSLSMTASYEQYF
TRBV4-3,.,CASSESSLGSYEQYF
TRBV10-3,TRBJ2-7,CAIGPGGFYEQYF
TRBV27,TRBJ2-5,CASSPLAYQETQYF
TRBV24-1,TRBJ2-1,CATSALGTSGYEQFF
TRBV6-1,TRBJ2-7,CASSEPSTGSDEQYF
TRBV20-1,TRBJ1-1,CSALDLRDTEAFF
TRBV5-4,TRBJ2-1,CASSLEREGDNEQFF
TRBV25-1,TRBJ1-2,CASSESRLQTYGYTF
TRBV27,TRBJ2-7,CATVGRGARSTEQYF
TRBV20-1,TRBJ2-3,CSAIGLAGTDTQYF
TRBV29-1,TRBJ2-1,CSVTRLAGGGNEQFF
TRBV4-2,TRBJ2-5,CASSQGGSGKGYQETQYF
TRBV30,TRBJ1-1,CAWTRVGAFF
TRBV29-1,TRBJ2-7,CSVEDRADEQYF
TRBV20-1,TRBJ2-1,CSARAGTNEQFF
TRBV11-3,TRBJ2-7,CASSASHIRDRTYEQYF
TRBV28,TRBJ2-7,CASGTGYSYEQYF
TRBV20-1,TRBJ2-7,CSAAPPANSYEQYF